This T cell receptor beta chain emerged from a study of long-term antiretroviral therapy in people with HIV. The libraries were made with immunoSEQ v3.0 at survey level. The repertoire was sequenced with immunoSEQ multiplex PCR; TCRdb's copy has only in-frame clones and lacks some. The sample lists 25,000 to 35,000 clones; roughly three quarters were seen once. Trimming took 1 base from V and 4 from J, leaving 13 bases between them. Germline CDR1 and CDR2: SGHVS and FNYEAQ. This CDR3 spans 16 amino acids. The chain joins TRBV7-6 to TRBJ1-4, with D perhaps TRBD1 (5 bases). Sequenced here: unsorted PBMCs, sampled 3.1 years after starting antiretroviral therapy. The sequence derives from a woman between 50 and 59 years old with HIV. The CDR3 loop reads CASSLVGGFNNEKLFF. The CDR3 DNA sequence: TGTGCCAGCAGCTTAGTCGGGGGGTTCAATAATGAAAAACTGTTTTTT.